These 27 T cell receptor beta chains were sequenced from one sample in a study of cytomegalovirus exposure and HLA in healthy donors. Clones were sequenced by immunoSEQ multiplex PCR, and TCRdb holds only the in-frame ones, with some missing. This sample has 120,000 to 150,000 clones; roughly 86% occur once, and the top ten carry 8.7%. Input material: PBMCs. The receptor set was obtained from a man younger than 30 in good health and CMV-seropositive.

The rearrangement joins TRBV6-1 to TRBJ1-5; 7 bases align to TRBD1. Germline CDR1 is MNHNS and CDR2 is SASEGT. The trim removed 0 bases at V and 8 bases at J, leaving 7 bases unmatched. There are 15 residues in the CDR3. The DNA of the CDR3 is TGTGCCAGCAGTGAAGCGTGGCAGGGGGTTAAGCCCCAGCATTTT. Protein: CASSEAWQGVKPQHF.

The V call is TRBV2, the J call TRBJ2-5, with D unresolved. The V end lost 5 bases, the J end lost 7 bases, and 14 bases lay between the germline ends. The CDR3 is 13 amino acids. From germline, CDR1 is SNHLY and CDR2 FYNNEI. The CDR3 nucleotides are TGTGCCAGCAGTTTTAGAAACGGTGGGACCCAGTACTTC. Protein sequence: CASSFRNGGTQYF.

The table lists this clone with a count of one. The chain joins TRBV7-9 to TRBJ1-4; D may be TRBD1 (5 bases). The CDR3 loop spans 15 amino acids. The germline V gene has CDR1 SEHNR and CDR2 FQNEAQ (reference sequence). Trimming took 4 bases from V and 7 from J, leaving 16 bases between them. In DNA form, the CDR3 reads TGTGCCAGCAGCTCCCTCGGGGGGTCGGGTGAAAAACTGTTTTTT. Its translation is CASSSLGGSGEKLFF.

V gene TRBV7-6 combines with J gene TRBJ1-3; D gene unclear. From germline, CDR1 is SGHVS and CDR2 FNYEAQ. The length of the CDR3 is 16 residues. V was clipped by 5 bases and J by 6 bases, with 20 bases between them. The CDR3: CASSPSVRVMENTIYF. CDR3 bases: TGTGCCAGCAGCCCCAGCGTCCGGGTGATGGAAAACACCATATATTTT.

The CDR3 spells CASSLPPTEGNTGELFF. The CDR3 DNA reads as TGTGCCAGCAGTTTGCCCCCCACGGAGGGGAACACCGGGGAGCTGTTTTTT. V gene TRBV27 combines with J gene TRBJ2-2; D possibly corresponds to TRBD2 (6 bases). The CDR3 spans 17 residues. Per germline, CDR1 MNHEY and CDR2 SMNVEV (reference sequence). Trimming took off 3 bases at V and 1 base at J, with 15 bases between the two ends.

V is TRBV11-2 and J is TRBJ2-1, with D perhaps TRBD2 (7 bases). Looked up from germline, CDR1 is SGHAT and CDR2 is FQNNGV. CDR3 length: 15 amino acids. The V end lost 7 bases, the J end lost 5 bases, and 18 bases lay between the germline ends. CDR3 sequence: CASTTIGGQNNEQFF. In DNA form, the CDR3 reads TGTGCCAGCACCACGATCGGGGGGCAGAACAATGAGCAGTTCTTC.

This chain joins TRBV6-5 and TRBJ1-5; unclear D gene. The CDR3 has 13 residues. The germline V gene encodes CDR1 MNHEY and CDR2 SVGAGI. V lost 4 bases, J lost 6 bases, and 10 bases lay in between. CDR3 sequence reads: CASSLGVGQPQHF. The CDR3, as DNA: TGTGCCAGCAGTTTAGGAGTAGGTCAGCCCCAGCATTTT.

V is TRBV6-1 and J is TRBJ2-1, with 8 bases that match TRBD2. This CDR3 is built from 15 residues. Trimming removed 4 bases from V and 8 bases from J; junction bases left unmatched: 10. Germline loops: CDR1 MNHNS, CDR2 SASEGT. The CDR3 here is CASSVSGLAGDEQFF. The DNA for the CDR3 is TGTGCCAGCAGTGTATCAGGTCTAGCGGGCGATGAGCAGTTCTTC.

The chain employs TRBV4-2 and TRBJ2-1; possibly TRBD1 for D (5 bases). V lost 0 bases and J 5 bases, leaving 17 bases between the germline ends. From germline, CDR1 is LGHNA and CDR2 YNFKEQ. The CDR3 totals 17 residues. The CDR3 protein is CASSQDRGQGANNEQFF. Written as DNA, the CDR3 is TGTGCCAGCAGCCAAGATCGCGGCCAAGGGGCCAACAATGAGCAGTTCTTC.

The CDR3 is CASSYSGTGGFDGYTF. The DNA of the CDR3 is TGTGCCAGCAGTTACTCCGGGACAGGGGGCTTCGACGGCTACACCTTC. The chain links TRBV6-5 to TRBJ1-2; 12 nucleotides match TRBD1. The germline V gene has CDR1 MNHEY and CDR2 SVGAGI. CDR3 size: 16 residues. V lost 0 bases, J lost 8 bases, and 7 bases stayed unmatched.

The gene calls are TRBV5-8 and TRBJ2-1; tentative D call: TRBD2 (6 bases). With 3 bases removed from V and 3 bases from J, the gap between germline ends came to 16 bases. Germline V lookup: CDR1 SGHTS, CDR2 YDEGEE. The CDR3 contains 16 residues. The DNA for the CDR3 is TGTGCCAGCAGCTGGACGGGCGGGGTAAACTACAATGAGCAGTTCTTC. Encoded protein: CASSWTGGVNYNEQFF.

The rearrangement joins TRBV18 to TRBJ2-7; D might be TRBD1 (6 bases). Trimming removed 2 bases at V and 4 bases at J, with 12 bases between. The CDR3 spans 14 residues. Per the germline V gene, CDR1 is KGHSH and CDR2 is LQKENI. The CDR3 bases are TGTGCCAGCTCACCAATACAGGGTCTGTACGAGCAGTACTTC. Residues: CASSPIQGLYEQYF.

The chain combines TRBV6-6 with TRBJ2-1, with TRBD1 matching 12 bases. Looked up from germline, CDR1 is MNHNY and CDR2 is SVGAGI (reference sequence). J gave up 6 bases and V 8 bases, and 2 bases lay outside the gene matches. CDR3 length: 13 residues. CDR3 loop: CASRGQGANEQFF. DNA for the CDR3: TGTGCCAGCCGGGGACAGGGGGCCAATGAGCAGTTCTTC.

In this sample, this clone turned up once. The genes are TRBV28 and TRBJ2-3, with 16 bases fitting TRBD2. Germline trimming cut 5 bases from V and 0 bases from J; bases unmatched to any gene: 5. The CDR3 is 18 residues long. Germline values: CDR1 MDHEN, CDR2 SYDVKM. CDR3 region: CASSPGTSGGGSTDTQYF. The CDR3, as DNA: TGTGCCAGCAGTCCTGGGACTAGCGGGGGGGGAAGCACAGATACGCAGTATTTT.

CDR3 DNA: TGTGCCTGGAGTGGCCAGGGGGCCACTGAAGCTTTCTTT. It specifies CAWSGQGATEAFF. V usage is TRBV30 and J usage is TRBJ1-1, with 8 nucleotides matching TRBD1. Germline V gene data show CDR1 as GTSNPN and CDR2 as SVGIG (reference sequence). The CDR3 is made up of 13 amino acids. V dropped 1 base and J dropped 4; count of bases not matched to a gene: 2.

The chain has TRBV5-1 and TRBJ2-1; D is uncertain. This CDR3 spans 12 amino acids. Germline assignment: CDR1 SGHRS and CDR2 YFSETQ. V lost 6 bases and J lost 8, with 12 bases in between. The CDR3 sequence: CASTESFDEQFF. The DNA for the CDR3 is TGCGCCAGCACGGAGAGTTTCGATGAGCAGTTCTTC.

V gene TRBV9 combines with J gene TRBJ2-5; D uncertain. The V and J ends lost 1 base and 5 bases respectively, with 12 bases between them. The CDR3 length is 14 residues. Germline assignment: CDR1 SGDLS and CDR2 YYNGEE. The CDR3 nucleotides are TGTGCCAGCAGCGTAAGTCCCCAGGTGGAGACCCAGTACTTC. As protein: CASSVSPQVETQYF.

V usage is TRBV18 and J usage is TRBJ2-7; the D gene is possibly TRBD1 (6 bases). Trimming pared 5 bases from V and 6 bases from J, leaving 11 bases between. The CDR3 has 12 residues. From germline, CDR1 is KGHSH and CDR2 LQKENI. The CDR3 sequence is CASSADRPEQYF. CDR3 nucleotide sequence: TGTGCCAGCTCAGCAGACAGGCCCGAGCAGTACTTC.

The CDR3 loop is CASSRNRDLYEQYF. The CDR3 region has the DNA TGTGCCAGCAGCCGAAACAGGGACCTCTACGAGCAGTACTTC. V is TRBV6-1 and J is TRBJ2-7; D is perhaps TRBD1 (6 bases). Germline values: CDR1 MNHNS, CDR2 SASEGT. This CDR3 spans 14 amino acids. Deletions cut 6 bases from V and 3 bases from J, with 15 bases between.

The rearrangement links TRBV6-1 to TRBJ1-2, with 10 nucleotides matching TRBD1. CDR1 and CDR2 from the germline V gene are MNHNS and SASEGT. The V and J ends lost 6 bases and 5 bases, in that order; junction bases with no gene match: 6. CDR3 length: 14 amino acids. The CDR3: CASRPDRGLYGYTF. The CDR3 bases are TGTGCCAGCAGGCCCGACAGGGGGCTGTATGGCTACACCTTC.

The chain has TRBV11-2 and TRBJ2-3, with 8 positions matching TRBD1. CDR1 is SGHAT, CDR2 FQNNGV, per germline. V dropped 2 bases and J dropped 4; count of bases not matched to a gene: 5. The CDR3 has 15 residues. This chain's CDR3 is CASSLWSGGPDTQYF. The CDR3 DNA sequence: TGTGCCAGCAGCTTATGGTCAGGGGGCCCAGATACGCAGTATTTT.

This clone was detected once. The chain carries TRBV5-4 and TRBJ1-1; D remains ambiguous. Trimming took off 4 bases at V and 3 bases at J, with 16 bases between the two ends. Looked up from germline, CDR1 is SGHNT and CDR2 is YYREEE (reference sequence). CDR3 length equals 15 residues. In DNA, the CDR3 is TGTGCCAGCAGCCCCGAGGGAGAGGGCTACACTGAAGCTTTCTTT. Translation gives CASSPEGEGYTEAFF.

V gene TRBV2 combines with J gene TRBJ1-4; D is perhaps TRBD1 (5 bases). Germline V CDR1 and CDR2: SNHLY, FYNNEI. CDR3 length equals 14 residues. V was trimmed by 6 bases and J by 7 bases, leaving 15 bases between them. Here the CDR3 DNA reads TGTGCCAGCAGGGCCGGGACTGAGACTGAAAAACTGTTTTTT. Translating it yields CASRAGTETEKLFF.

The V gene is TRBV28, the J gene TRBJ2-1; 7 nucleotides align to TRBD2. The CDR3 runs 13 residues. V lost 6 bases and J lost 10; bases outside the gene matches: 9. Germline V gives CDR1 MDHEN, CDR2 SYDVKM. The CDR3 loop reads CASRRTSAGEQFF. The CDR3 region has the DNA TGTGCCAGCAGACGGACTAGTGCAGGGGAGCAGTTCTTC.

Remarks on this clone: Other DNA sequences within the sample encode an identical CDR3. The rearrangement links TRBV20-1 to TRBJ1-1; D unresolved. V dropped 3 bases and J dropped 2 bases, with 4 bases sitting between them. The CDR3 length is 11 residues. From germline, CDR1 is DFQATT and CDR2 SNEGSKA (reference sequence). As DNA, the CDR3 is TGCAGTGCTAGGTTAAACACTGAAGCTTTCTTT. As protein: CSARLNTEAFF.

The chain links TRBV5-1 to TRBJ1-1; 7 nucleotides match TRBD1. The CDR3 covers 15 residues. Looked up from germline, CDR1 is SGHRS and CDR2 is YFSETQ. The ends lost 4 bases at V and 1 base at J; junction bases unmatched: 7. Here the CDR3 reads CASSPANRGNTEAFF. CDR3 nucleotides: TGCGCCAGCAGCCCCGCCAACAGGGGGAACACTGAAGCTTTCTTT.

This clone was seen just once. The chain joins TRBV7-9 to TRBJ1-2; D gene ambiguous. The CDR3 length is 13 residues. Per germline, CDR1 SEHNR and CDR2 FQNEAQ (reference sequence). V lost 9 bases and J lost 4, with 15 bases in between. The CDR3 is CASTNSGPYGYTF. The CDR3 DNA is TGTGCCAGTACCAACAGCGGCCCCTATGGCTACACCTTC.